This T cell receptor beta chain appears in the sequencing data of a study of cytomegalovirus exposure and HLA in healthy donors (dated by TCRdb to 2015 to 2018). About the study as a whole: In an earlier analysis of 550 to 750 of the donors, 276 Gb of sequence data and 90 million to 130 million unique TCR beta sequences from about 179 million T cells were reported. An early release that covered about 600 HLA-typed donors contained around 330 gigabases of sequencing data and tens of millions of unique TCR sequences. Of the 300 to 500 genotyped donors, approximately 81% were placed in the genetic ancestry cluster associated with self-reported Caucasian donors. The study was designed to test whether signatures of past pathogen exposure could be identified by cataloging public T cell receptors. Using immunosequencing, the study profiled T cell repertoires from around 670 subjects and related those repertoires to cytomegalovirus serostatus. In addition to the first cohort of approximately 670 subjects, a separate validation cohort of over 90 different subjects was used. High-throughput TCR immunosequencing, statistical association of individual TCRs with disease status, and machine learning were combined to predict cytomegalovirus infection status. To study patterns of TCR occurrence, a later analysis re-analyzed previously published TCR beta repertoires from several hundred donors and added high-resolution HLA genotyping. Rather than drawing on any new phenotypic data, the later analysis identified candidate immune exposures from TCR beta sequences and the way those sequences occurred across donors. An earlier analysis of 500 to 650 of the donors applied high-throughput TCR beta sequencing to assess whether each TCR beta V gene segment acted as functional or pseudogenic. Donor age, sex, ethnicity and CMV serostatus were compiled alongside the repertoire data. In a later genetic analysis, genome-wide SNP genotypes for about three fifths of the roughly 670 donors were used, and that subset was treated as a discovery cohort. All discovery cohort repertoires had been generated on a single sequencing platform. HLA typing included class I and class II loci at four-digit resolution. Typing coverage differed by locus: A, B, C, DRB1 and DQB1 were typed in about 620-630 donors, DQA1 in approximately 520, DPA1 in 600 to 610, and DPB1 in 400 to 490. A handful of DR-DQ haplotypes were handled as single units for association and clustering because linkage in the cohort was strong. Across approximately 400 genotyped donors of the cohort, an average of 235,054 unique TCR beta nucleotide sequences per donor were sequenced, and 15% to 20% of those sequences were non-productive. Findings and caveats that apply to the study as a whole: In a later analysis, the rate of TCR association differed among HLA loci, with DRB1 alleles having the most associated TCRs and HLA-C alleles having the fewest. In a later analysis, HLA-associated TCR beta chains showed more clonal expansion and lower generation probabilities than non-associated chains that were equally common. Cytomegalovirus status was reported to be diagnosed by the classifier with high specificity and sensitivity in both the original and validation cohorts. Some IMGT-functional V segments, including TRBV6-2 and TRBV6-3, could not be distinguished by the 87-base-pair reads and were therefore excluded. A cluster of highly shared sequence variants was judged likely to represent a technical artifact of the sequencing pipeline. Three of the identified cytomegalovirus-associated TCR beta chains were confirmed in vitro to be specific for cytomegalovirus antigens. Most TCR sequences were seen in very few donors, while some public TCRs were found in many individuals. Broadly in line with IMGT annotations, most TCR beta V segments showed up in productive rearrangements about 87% or about 30% of the time in an earlier analysis of some 590 of the donors. When HLA alleles, especially DR and DQ, strongly co-occurred, TCR associations were difficult to assign to individual alleles. Because HLA typing was unavailable for some donors at each locus, only the typed subset was used in association tests. A later genetic analysis associated a missense DCLRE1C variant with V-gene and J-gene trimming of TCR beta chains, and an independent cohort replicated the association. In a later analysis, several top co-occurrence clusters were reported to appear linked to parvovirus B19, influenza, CMV and Epstein-Barr virus. Linkage disequilibrium might explain the correlated functional status among segregating V segments, but an unknown experimental factor could not be excluded. A later analysis found that most CMV-associated TCR beta chains appeared HLA-restricted, with HLA associations seemingly driven largely by CMV exposure. A further reported finding was that TCR beta sequences accurately predicted the HLA-A and HLA-B alleles for most subjects in the first cohort. In this cohort, only TCR beta chains were sequenced, and detectable features were limited by the absence of alpha or paired-chain data. Roughly 15 rarely observed V segments, including chromosome 9 orphons, were excluded from the earlier analysis of 550 to 700 of the donors because counts were too low. A later genetic analysis reported fewer N-insertions in productive TCRs among donors in an Asian-associated ancestry cluster than the roughly 700-donor mean. The study listed 150 to 200 TCR beta chains as associated with cytomegalovirus. A later analysis associated 16,951 TCR beta sequences with specific HLA alleles at a false discovery rate of 0.05. Immune exposure information for the cohort was limited to CMV serostatus. The authors suggested that the approach could potentially be generalized to other disease states and immunological phenotypes. Presence/absence analyses assumed roughly uniform sequencing depth across donors, an assumption that may not hold.

The cohort comprised 710 or so healthy bone marrow donors. At the time of sampling, every cohort member was nominally healthy, though immune exposures that went unrecorded were likely present. The donor tested CMV seronegative and was one of the 352 seronegative cohort members. Each donor provided a peripheral blood sample, and peripheral blood mononuclear cells were used for TCR beta sequencing. Genomic DNA extraction from the blood cell samples was performed with the Qiagen DNeasy Blood Extraction Kit. As concerns this clone: The antigen it recognizes is unknown. Per-nucleotide qualities are absent, and no much larger clonotype sits a single base away.

CDR1 GTSNPN and CDR2 SVGIG are derived from the germline V gene (reference sequence). The CDR3 runs 14 residues from the cysteine to the phenylalanine. Kept here is only the CDR3 DNA, which spans 42 bases and is read in frame from base 1. Clipping removes 5 bases from V and 0 bases from J, with 4 as the unmatched junction base count. The library was obtained by the immunoSEQ multiplex PCR assay. For the multiplex PCR, a mixture combining 60 forward primers for TCR Vbeta segments and 13 reverse primers for TCR Jbeta segments was used. The CDR3 region of rearranged TCR beta genes was amplified from genomic DNA with a multiplex PCR assay. On the Illumina HiSeq System, the amplified TCR beta libraries were sequenced as 87-base-pair reads. The study's processing was this. In a later analysis, tens of millions of unique TCR beta chains were counted across the roughly 700 repertoires, and roughly 11 million of these chains were shared by at least two donors. A nearest-neighbor algorithm error-corrected the raw reads and collapsed the reads into unique sequences, merging closely related sequences to remove PCR and sequencing errors. V, D and J gene segments were assigned by aligning CDR3 sequences to IMGT reference sequences. For a sequence to be retained, a match of at least six nucleotides was required to both a V gene segment and a J gene segment. A rearrangement counted as productive if the CDR3 had no stop codons and remained in frame with V and J, and every other rearrangement counted as non-productive. Following IMGT convention, CDR3 was defined as the stretch from the second conserved V-encoded cysteine up to the conserved J-encoded phenylalanine. The earlier analysis of about 530 of the donors excluded any sequence lacking an unambiguous match to a single V gene segment. In an earlier analysis of 587 of the donors, V segments were called functional above 56.7% productive rearrangements and were called segregating when the between-donor standard deviation exceeded 5%. A statistical classification framework was built for diagnosing cytomegalovirus status from the catalog of TCR beta chain sequences. V and J gene assignment, in a later analysis, came from comparing TCR nucleotide sequences with IMGT/GENE-DB human TR gene sequences. A later analysis assigned CDR3 sequences and most-parsimonious VDJ recombination scenarios with the TCRdist pipeline. In a later analysis, each TCR beta chain was defined by its CDR3 amino acid sequence together with its V-gene family, and reads lacking a unique V-gene family were excluded. In a later analysis, 550 to 650 highly shared, low-generation-probability nucleotide sequences were removed to address suspected cross-contamination and a sequencing artifact. In a later analysis, a clonal expansion index for each public chain was calculated from normalized within-repertoire ranks of inferred template counts. In a later analysis, generation probabilities were computed using a VDJ recombination model fitted to out-of-frame rearrangements, and the results were checked against IGoR. A later analysis scored TCR-TCR, TCR-HLA and TCR-CMV co-occurrence with hypergeometric tests, applying a repertoire-size bias correction to TCR pairs. In a later analysis, false discovery rates were estimated by permuting HLA or CMV assignments 20 times. In a later analysis, co-occurring TCRs were grouped using DBSCAN, and TCRdist sequence similarity was added for clustering within HLA-allele-positive subsets. Co-occurrence clustering excluded repertoires with fewer than 30,000 or more than 120,000 public chains, plus five with anomalous nucleotide sharing. This immuneACCESS table, as held by TCRdb, lists in-frame sequences with V and J called but not all clones. Of the missing ones, under half trace to an unresolved V gene in checked studies; the others have no known cause. V, J and clone size reflect that table, while D and trimming were determined from the DNA. The sample has under 150,000 clones on record, more than 60% of them singletons. The leading ten clones occupy around 1.5% of the sample.

The chain is encoded by TRBV30 joined to TRBJ2-3; TRBD2 fits 8 bases in the junction. What was sequenced was PBMCs. The TCR comes from a woman in her late teens or twenties in good health and CMV-seronegative. The base sequence is TGTGCCTGGGGGAGACTAGCGAGCACAGATACGCAGTATTTT. Its translation reads: CAWGRLASTDTQYF.